This TCR beta chain was recorded in a study of T cells after yellow fever vaccination. Background on the study: Low-cell-number fractions underwent preparation using SMART-Seq v4 Ultra Low Input. Study conclusions and caveats: Reappearance after the booster was observed for most primary-vaccination clones (about 95% CD4, roughly 90% CD8). Weaker in magnitude, the secondary response showed a faster peak on day 5 versus 15.

CDR3 length equals 14 residues. Germline values: CDR1 MNHNS, CDR2 SASEGT. The trim removed 0 bases at V and 8 bases at J, leaving 6 bases unmatched. Notes on this clonotype: Its antigen is not identified.

Template-switching 5'RACE yielded the TCR cDNA; a universal primer site and UMIs were added in the process. Each CDR3 protein is one row after TCRdb ran MiXCR on the 5' RACE reads. In the table there are about 630,000 distinct CDR3 sequences, 9% to 15% of which are singletons. The V and J genes are TRBV6-1 and TRBJ1-2, with TRBD1 identical over 7 bases. The source was PBMCs, collected on the day of the yellow fever booster vaccination. This TCR came from a man aged 25 to 40 who received the YFV17D yellow fever vaccine. The DNA for the CDR3 is TGTGCCAGCAGTGAAGCGACAGGGTCAGGCGGCTACACCTTC. Its protein product is CASSEATGSGGYTF.